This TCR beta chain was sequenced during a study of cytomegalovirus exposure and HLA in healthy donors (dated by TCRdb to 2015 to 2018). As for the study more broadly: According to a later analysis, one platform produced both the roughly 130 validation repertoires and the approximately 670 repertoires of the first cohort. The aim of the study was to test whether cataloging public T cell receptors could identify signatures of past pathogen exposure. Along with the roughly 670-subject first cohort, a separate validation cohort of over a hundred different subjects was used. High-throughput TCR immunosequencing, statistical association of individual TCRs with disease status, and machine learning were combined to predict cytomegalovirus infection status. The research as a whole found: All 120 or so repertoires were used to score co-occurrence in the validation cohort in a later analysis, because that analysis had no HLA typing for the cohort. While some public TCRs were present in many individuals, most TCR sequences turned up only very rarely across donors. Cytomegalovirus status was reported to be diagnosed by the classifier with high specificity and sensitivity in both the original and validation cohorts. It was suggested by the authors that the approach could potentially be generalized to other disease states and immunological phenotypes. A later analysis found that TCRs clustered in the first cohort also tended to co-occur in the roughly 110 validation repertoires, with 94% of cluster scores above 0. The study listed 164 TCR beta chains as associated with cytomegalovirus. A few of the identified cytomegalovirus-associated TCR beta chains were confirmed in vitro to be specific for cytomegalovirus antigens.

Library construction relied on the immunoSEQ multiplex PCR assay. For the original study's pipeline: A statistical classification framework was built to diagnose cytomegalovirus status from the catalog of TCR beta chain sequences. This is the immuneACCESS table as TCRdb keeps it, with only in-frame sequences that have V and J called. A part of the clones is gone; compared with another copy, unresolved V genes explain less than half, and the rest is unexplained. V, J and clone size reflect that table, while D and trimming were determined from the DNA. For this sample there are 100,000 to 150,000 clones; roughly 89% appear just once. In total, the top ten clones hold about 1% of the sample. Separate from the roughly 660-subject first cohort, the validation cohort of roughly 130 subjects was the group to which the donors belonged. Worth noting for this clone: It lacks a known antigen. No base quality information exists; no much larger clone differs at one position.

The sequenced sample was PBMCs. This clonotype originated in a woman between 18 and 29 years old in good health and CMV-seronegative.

The sequenced DNA is TGTGCCTGGAGAAAAGCGGGAGCAGTCGAGCAGTACTTC. Its translation reads: CAWRKAGAVEQYF. The chain employs TRBV30 and TRBJ2-7, and 8 junctional nucleotides match TRBD2. Reading from cysteine to phenylalanine, the CDR3 counts 13 amino acids. The DNA shown is the 39-base CDR3, in frame from base 1. The germline V gene (reference sequence) supplies CDR1 GTSNPN and CDR2 SVGIG. Germline trimming: 3 bases from V, 6 bases from J; junction bases outside gene matches: 7.